This T cell receptor beta chain was captured by sequencing in a study of blood T cell repertoires in COVID-19. Study summary: Donors in the United States, Italy and Spain gave samples during acute or convalescent COVID-19. PBMCs, B-cell-depleted T cells, or T cells provided the cDNA or gDNA that made up the material.

CDR1 and CDR2 (germline): LGHDT, YNNKEL (reference sequence). The CDR3 is 14 residues long. V lost 7 bases, J lost 3 bases, and 15 bases lay in between. Authors' processing steps: Reference gene primer amplification in the assay estimated nucleated cell counts. Using immunoSEQ multiplex PCR, the repertoire was profiled, and TCRdb retains in-frame clones only, with some absent. The D gene and trimming were derived from the DNA, and the V and J assignments and clone size from that table. The profile shows fewer than 30,000 clones, approximately 94% of them singletons. The rearrangement uses TRBV3-1 (or the pseudogene TRBV3-2) and TRBJ1-1; D unclear. The sample taken for sequencing was peripheral blood. This clonotype was obtained from a human donor with active COVID-19. The donor label of this sample is uncertain. This chain's CDR3 is CASTLSGKDTEAFF. The CDR3 nucleotides are TGTGCCAGCACCCTATCGGGGAAGGACACTGAAGCTTTCTTT.